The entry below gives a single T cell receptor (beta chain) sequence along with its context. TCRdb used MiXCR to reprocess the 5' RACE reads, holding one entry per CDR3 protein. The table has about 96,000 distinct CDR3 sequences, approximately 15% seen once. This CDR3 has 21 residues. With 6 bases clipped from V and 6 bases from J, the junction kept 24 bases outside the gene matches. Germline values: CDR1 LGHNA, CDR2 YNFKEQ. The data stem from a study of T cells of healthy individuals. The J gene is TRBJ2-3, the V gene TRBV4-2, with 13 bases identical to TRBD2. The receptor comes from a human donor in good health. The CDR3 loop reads CASRSYGTAILAGGPGDTQYF. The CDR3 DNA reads TGTGCCAGCAGAAGCTACGGGACAGCCATACTAGCGGGAGGGCCTGGGGATACGCAGTATTTT.